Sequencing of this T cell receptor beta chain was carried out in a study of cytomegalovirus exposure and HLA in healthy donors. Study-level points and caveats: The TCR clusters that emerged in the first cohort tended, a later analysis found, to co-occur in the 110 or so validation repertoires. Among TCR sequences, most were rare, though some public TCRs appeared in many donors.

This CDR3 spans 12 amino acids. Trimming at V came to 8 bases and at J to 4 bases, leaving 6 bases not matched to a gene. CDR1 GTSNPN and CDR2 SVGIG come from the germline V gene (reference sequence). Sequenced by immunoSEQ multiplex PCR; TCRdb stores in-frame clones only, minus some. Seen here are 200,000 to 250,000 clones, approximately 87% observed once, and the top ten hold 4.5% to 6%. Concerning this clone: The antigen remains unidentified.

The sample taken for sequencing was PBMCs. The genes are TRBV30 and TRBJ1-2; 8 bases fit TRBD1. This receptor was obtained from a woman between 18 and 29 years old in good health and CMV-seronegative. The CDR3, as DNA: TGTGCCGGGGACAGGAACCTCTATGGCTACACCTTC. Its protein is CAGDRNLYGYTF.